The present T cell receptor beta chain was sequenced within a study of T cell responses to AZD1222 COVID-19 vaccine. A note on this clone: Its antigen is not identified.

Here immunoSEQ multiplex PCR was the method, and the copy in TCRdb shows in-frame clones only, minus some. The data show about 120,000 clones, more than 75% seen once. Study findings and constraints: The span of vaccine-associated CD4 TCRs extended across spike, with dominance at 160-218 and 743-854. Clonal diversity was possibly underestimated; the donors were predominantly white British and more often female. Increases in Spike-specific TCR breadth and depth were seen after two AZD1222 doses.

Sequenced here: peripheral blood, sampled on day 0 of AZD1222 vaccination. The clonotype was recovered from an adult in good health.

This CDR3 reads CASLNRGRNEKLFF. CDR3 nucleotide sequence: TGTGCCAGTTTAAACAGGGGGCGGAATGAAAAACTGTTTTTT. The chain links TRBV19 to TRBJ1-4; TRBD1 matches 9 bases. J gave up 5 bases and V 8 bases, and 6 bases lay outside the gene matches. CDR1 and CDR2 (germline): LNHDA, SQIVND (reference sequence). This CDR3 has 14 residues.